Sequencing of this T cell receptor beta chain was carried out in a study of OX40 agonist ivuxolimab in advanced cancers. Study information: Ivuxolimab, an agonist antibody against OX40 (CD134), was given to patients. Those enrolled were 80% to 85% male, with a mean age of 60 years and ages from 23 to 79. Two patients with cutaneous melanoma and one with hepatocellular carcinoma, three in total, showed partial responses. Study results and limitations: Mean expanded clone counts were higher in CD8+ than CD4+ T cells.

The table came from immunoSEQ multiplex PCR; TCRdb's copy has only in-frame clones and leaves some out. The data show 37,000 or so clones, with approximately 78% seen just once and 1.9% held by the top ten. Trimming at V came to 0 bases and at J to 2 bases, leaving 3 bases not matched to a gene. The CDR3 loop spans 16 amino acids. The V gene's germline CDR1 is SGHNT and CDR2 YYREEE (reference sequence). Notes on this clone: Its antigen is undetermined.

Sequencing was performed on CD4+ or CD8+ T cells sorted from blood, taken in a trial of the OX40 agonist ivuxolimab. The sequence was obtained from an adult with an advanced solid tumor such as melanoma, head and neck, liver or kidney cancer. This rearrangement joins TRBV5-4 to TRBJ2-2, with TRBD2 identical over 8 bases. The CDR3 nucleotides are TGTGCCAGCAGCTTGGGGACTAGCCGAAACACCGGGGAGCTGTTTTTT. Residues: CASSLGTSRNTGELFF.